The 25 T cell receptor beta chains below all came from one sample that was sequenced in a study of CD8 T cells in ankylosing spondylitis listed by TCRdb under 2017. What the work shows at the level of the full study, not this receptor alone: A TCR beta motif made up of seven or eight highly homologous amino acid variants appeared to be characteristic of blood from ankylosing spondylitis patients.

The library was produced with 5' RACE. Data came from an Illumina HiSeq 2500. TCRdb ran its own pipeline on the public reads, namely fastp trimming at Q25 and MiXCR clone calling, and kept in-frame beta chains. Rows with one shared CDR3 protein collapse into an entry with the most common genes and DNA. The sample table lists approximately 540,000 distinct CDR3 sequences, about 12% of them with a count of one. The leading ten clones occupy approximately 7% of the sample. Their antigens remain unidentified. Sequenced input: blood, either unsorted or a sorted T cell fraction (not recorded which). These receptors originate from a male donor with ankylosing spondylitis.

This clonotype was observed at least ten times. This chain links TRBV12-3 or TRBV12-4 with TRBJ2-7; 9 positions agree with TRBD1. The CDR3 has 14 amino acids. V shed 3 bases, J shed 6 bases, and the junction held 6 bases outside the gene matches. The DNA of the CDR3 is TGTGCCAGCAGTTTCGGGACAGGGATTGGCGAGCAGTACTTC. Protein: CASSFGTGIGEQYF.

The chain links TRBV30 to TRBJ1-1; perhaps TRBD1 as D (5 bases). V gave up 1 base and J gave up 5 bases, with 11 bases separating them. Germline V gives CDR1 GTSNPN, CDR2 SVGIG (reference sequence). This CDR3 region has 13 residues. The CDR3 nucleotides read TGTGCCTGGAGTGCAGGGAGGTGGACTGAAGCTTTCTTT. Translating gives CAWSAGRWTEAFF.

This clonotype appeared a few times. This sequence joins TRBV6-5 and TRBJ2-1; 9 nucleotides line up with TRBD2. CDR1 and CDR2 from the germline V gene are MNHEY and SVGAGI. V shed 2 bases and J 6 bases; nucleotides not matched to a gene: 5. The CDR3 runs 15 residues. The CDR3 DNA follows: TGTGCCAGCAGTTACGCGCGGGAGGGCCCCAATGAGCAGTTCTTC. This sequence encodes CASSYAREGPNEQFF.

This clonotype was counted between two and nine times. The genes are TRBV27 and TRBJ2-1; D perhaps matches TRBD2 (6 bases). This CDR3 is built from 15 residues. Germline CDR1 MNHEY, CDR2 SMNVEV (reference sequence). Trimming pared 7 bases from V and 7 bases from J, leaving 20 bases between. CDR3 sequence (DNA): TGTGCCAGCACCGGGACTCCAGCATACCCGAATGAGCAGTTCTTC. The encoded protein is CASTGTPAYPNEQFF.

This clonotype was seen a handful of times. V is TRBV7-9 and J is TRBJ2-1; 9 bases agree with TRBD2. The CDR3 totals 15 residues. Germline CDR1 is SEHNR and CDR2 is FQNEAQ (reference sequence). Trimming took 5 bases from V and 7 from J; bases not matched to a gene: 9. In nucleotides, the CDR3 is TGTGCCAGCAGCCTAATAATAGCGGGAGTTAATGAGCAGTTCTTC. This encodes CASSLIIAGVNEQFF.

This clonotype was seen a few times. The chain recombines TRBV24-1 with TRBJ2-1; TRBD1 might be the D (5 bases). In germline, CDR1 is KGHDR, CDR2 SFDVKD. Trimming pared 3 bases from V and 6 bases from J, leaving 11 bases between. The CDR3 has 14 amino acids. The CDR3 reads CATSDVGHPNEQFF. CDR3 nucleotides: TGTGCCACCAGTGATGTTGGACACCCCAATGAGCAGTTCTTC.

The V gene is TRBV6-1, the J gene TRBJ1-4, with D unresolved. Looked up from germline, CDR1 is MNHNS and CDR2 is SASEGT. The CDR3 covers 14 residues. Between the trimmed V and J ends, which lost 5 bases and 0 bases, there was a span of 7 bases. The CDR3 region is CASSLHATNEKLFF. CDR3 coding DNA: TGTGCCAGCAGTCTTCATGCAACTAATGAAAAACTGTTTTTT.

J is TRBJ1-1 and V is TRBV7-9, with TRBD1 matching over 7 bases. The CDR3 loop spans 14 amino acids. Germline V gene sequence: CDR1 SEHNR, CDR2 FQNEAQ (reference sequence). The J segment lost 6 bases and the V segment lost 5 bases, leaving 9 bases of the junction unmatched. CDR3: CASSLSGTVAEAFF. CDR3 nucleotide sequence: TGTGCCAGCAGCCTTTCAGGGACAGTGGCTGAAGCTTTCTTT.

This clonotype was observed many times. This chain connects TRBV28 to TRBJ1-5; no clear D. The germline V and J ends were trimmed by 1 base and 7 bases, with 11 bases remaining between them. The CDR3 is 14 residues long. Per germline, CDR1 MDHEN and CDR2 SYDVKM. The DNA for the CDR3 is TGTGCCAGCAGTTTATCTATCGGGAACCAGCCCCAGCATTTT. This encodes CASSLSIGNQPQHF.

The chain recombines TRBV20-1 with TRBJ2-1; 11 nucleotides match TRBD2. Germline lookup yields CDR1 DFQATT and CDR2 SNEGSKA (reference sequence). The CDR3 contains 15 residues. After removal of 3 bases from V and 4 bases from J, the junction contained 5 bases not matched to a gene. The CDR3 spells CSASSGRAAYNEQFF. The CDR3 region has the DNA TGCAGTGCTAGTAGCGGGAGGGCAGCTTACAATGAGCAGTTCTTC.

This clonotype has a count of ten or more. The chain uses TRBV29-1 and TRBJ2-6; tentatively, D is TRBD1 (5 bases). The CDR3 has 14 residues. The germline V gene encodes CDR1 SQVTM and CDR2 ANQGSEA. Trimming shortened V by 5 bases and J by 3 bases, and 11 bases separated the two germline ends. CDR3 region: CSVSQGGGANVLTF. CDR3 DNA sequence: TGCAGCGTTAGTCAGGGTGGTGGGGCCAACGTCCTGACTTTC.

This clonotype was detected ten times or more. The CDR3 sequence: CATSDFSGYTF. The DNA of the CDR3 is TGTGCCACCAGTGATTTCAGTGGCTACACCTTC. V gene TRBV24-1 combines with J gene TRBJ1-2; D call uncertain. The CDR3 sequence is 11 residues long. Germline values: CDR1 KGHDR, CDR2 SFDVKD. Trimming shortened V by 1 base and J by 7 bases, and 3 bases separated the two germline ends.

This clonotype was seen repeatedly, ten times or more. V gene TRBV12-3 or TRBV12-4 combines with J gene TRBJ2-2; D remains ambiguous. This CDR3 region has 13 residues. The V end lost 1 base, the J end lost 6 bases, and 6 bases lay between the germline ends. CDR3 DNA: TGTGCCAGCAGTTTAGTGCAAGCCGGGGAGCTGTTTTTT. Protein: CASSLVQAGELFF.

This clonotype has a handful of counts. DNA for the CDR3: TGTGCCAGCAGCCAGGGACAGGGGGGCTACACCTTC. Its translation: CASSQGQGGYTF. The rearrangement links TRBV12-3 or TRBV12-4 to TRBJ1-2; TRBD1 agrees at 10 bases. Trimming at V came to 6 bases and at J to 8 bases, leaving 3 bases not matched to a gene. This CDR3 comprises 12 residues.

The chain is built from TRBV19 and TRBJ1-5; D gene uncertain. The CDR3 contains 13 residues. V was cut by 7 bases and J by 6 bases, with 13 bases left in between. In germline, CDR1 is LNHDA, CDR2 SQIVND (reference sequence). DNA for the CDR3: TGTGCCAGTACCCCGACGGTCGGTCAGCCCCAGCATTTT. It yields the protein CASTPTVGQPQHF.

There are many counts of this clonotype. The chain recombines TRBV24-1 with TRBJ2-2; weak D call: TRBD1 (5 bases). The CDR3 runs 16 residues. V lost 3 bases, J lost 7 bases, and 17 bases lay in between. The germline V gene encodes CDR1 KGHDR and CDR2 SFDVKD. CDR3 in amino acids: CATSDAKQGSFGELFF. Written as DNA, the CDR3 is TGTGCCACCAGTGATGCCAAGCAGGGCAGCTTCGGGGAGCTGTTTTTT.

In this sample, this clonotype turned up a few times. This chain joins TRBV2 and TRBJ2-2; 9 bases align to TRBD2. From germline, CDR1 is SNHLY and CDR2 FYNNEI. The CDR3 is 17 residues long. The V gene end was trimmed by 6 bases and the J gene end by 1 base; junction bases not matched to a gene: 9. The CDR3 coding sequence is TGTGCCAGCAGCACCCCCCGGACTAGCGAGAACACCGGGGAGCTGTTTTTT. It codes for CASSTPRTSENTGELFF.

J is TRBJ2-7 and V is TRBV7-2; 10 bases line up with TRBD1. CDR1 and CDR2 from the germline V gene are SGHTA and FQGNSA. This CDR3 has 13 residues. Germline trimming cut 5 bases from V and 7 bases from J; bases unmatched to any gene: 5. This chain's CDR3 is CASSGGQGWEQYV. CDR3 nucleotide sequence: TGTGCCAGCAGCGGGGGACAGGGGTGGGAGCAGTACGTC.

The CDR3 loop is CASSQDRGSSDSPLHF. The CDR3 region has the DNA TGTGCCAGCAGCCAAGACAGAGGGAGTTCGGATTCACCCCTCCACTTT. J is TRBJ1-6 and V is TRBV4-2; D ambiguous. The CDR3 loop spans 16 amino acids. The ends were cut back, 0 bases at V and 8 bases at J, with 14 bases in the middle. CDR1 LGHNA and CDR2 YNFKEQ come from the germline V gene.

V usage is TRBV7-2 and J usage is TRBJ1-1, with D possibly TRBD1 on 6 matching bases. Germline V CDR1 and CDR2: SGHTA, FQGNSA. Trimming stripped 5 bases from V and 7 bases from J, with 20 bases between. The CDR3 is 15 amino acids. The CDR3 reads CASSPNRVKGDEAFF. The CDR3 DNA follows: TGTGCCAGCAGCCCTAACAGGGTGAAAGGAGATGAAGCTTTCTTT.

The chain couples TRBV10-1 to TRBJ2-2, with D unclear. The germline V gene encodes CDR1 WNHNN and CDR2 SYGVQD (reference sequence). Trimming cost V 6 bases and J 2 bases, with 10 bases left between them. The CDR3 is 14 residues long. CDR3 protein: CASSEIINTGELFF. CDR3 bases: TGCGCCAGCAGCGAAATAATTAACACCGGGGAGCTGTTTTTT.

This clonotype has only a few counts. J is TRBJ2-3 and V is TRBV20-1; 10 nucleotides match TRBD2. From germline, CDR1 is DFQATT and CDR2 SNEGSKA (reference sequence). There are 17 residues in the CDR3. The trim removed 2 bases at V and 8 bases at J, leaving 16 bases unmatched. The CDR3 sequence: CSARPLAGVLGYSTQYF. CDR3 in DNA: TGCAGTGCTAGACCCCTAGCGGGAGTCCTAGGTTACAGTACGCAGTATTTT.

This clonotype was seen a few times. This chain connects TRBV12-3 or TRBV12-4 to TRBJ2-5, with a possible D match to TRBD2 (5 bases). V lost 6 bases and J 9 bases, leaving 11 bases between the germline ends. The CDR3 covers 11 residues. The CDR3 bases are TGTGCCAGCAGCCGTCCCGGGGCCCAGTACTTC. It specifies CASSRPGAQYF.

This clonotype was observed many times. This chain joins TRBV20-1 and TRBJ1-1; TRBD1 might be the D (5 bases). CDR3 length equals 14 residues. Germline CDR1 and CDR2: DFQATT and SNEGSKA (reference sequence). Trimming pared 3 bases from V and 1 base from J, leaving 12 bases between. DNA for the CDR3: TGCAGTGCTAGTGGGGGACTCGAGAACACTGAAGCTTTCTTT. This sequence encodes CSASGGLENTEAFF.

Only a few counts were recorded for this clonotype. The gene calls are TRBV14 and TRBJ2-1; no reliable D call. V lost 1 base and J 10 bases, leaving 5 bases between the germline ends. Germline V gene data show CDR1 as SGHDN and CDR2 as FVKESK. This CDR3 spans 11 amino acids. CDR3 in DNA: TGTGCCAGCAGCCAAGCCGGGGAGCAGTTCTTC. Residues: CASSQAGEQFF. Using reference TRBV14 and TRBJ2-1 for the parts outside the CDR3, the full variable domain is EAGVTQFPSHSVIEKGQTVTLRCDPISGHDNLYWYRRVMGKEIKFLLHFVKESKQDESGMPNNRFLAERTGGTYSTLKVQPAELEDSGVYFCASSQAGEQFFGPGTRLTVL.